Following are 13 T cell receptor beta chains from one sample sequenced in a study of T cell repertoires in ileal Crohn's disease (dated by TCRdb to the late 2010s). The library was prepared using the immunoSEQ multiplex PCR assay. Here the immuneACCESS table is served through TCRdb, limited to in-frame sequences with V and J called. Missing clones are a known gap in these copies; in checked studies unresolved V genes cover under half, and the rest lacks a known reason. Here the sample has under 6,500 clones; 82% occur a single time. Around 13% of the sample is held by the ten biggest clonotypes. The sample taken for sequencing was ileal tissue. The source of these receptors is an adult with Crohn's disease.

This clone has only a few counts. The sample holds other DNA sequences that translate to the same CDR3. V is TRBV29-1 and J is TRBJ2-3; possibly TRBD2 for D (6 bases). Germline-derived CDR1 and CDR2 are SQVTM and ANQGSEA. CDR3 size: 11 residues. Here the CDR3 reads CSSRGTDTQYF. In DNA, the CDR3 is TGCAGTAGTCGGGGGACAGATACGCAGTATTTT.

V and J are TRBV5-1 and TRBJ2-7, with a possible D match to TRBD1 (7 bases). Germline CDR1 SGHRS, CDR2 YFSETQ. The CDR3 covers 14 residues. V shed 0 bases and J shed 6 bases, with 13 bases lying between them. The chain's CDR3 is CASSLVSGGGEQYF. The CDR3 bases are TGCGCCAGCAGCTTGGTCTCAGGGGGAGGCGAGCAGTACTTC.

This chain joins TRBV19 and TRBJ1-5; possibly TRBD1 for D (5 bases). The germline V gene has CDR1 LNHDA and CDR2 SQIVND (reference sequence). CDR3 size: 17 residues. Trimming stripped 5 bases from V and 4 bases from J, with 21 bases between. The CDR3 nucleotides read TGTGCCAGTAGTTTCACAGGTATGGCCCTCCGGAATCAGCCCCAGCATTTT. It specifies CASSFTGMALRNQPQHF. Full variable domain (outside the CDR3, taken from reference TRBV19 and TRBJ1-5): DGGITQSPKYLFRKEGQNVTLSCEQNLNHDAMYWYRQDPGQGLRLIYYSQIVNDFQKGDIAEGYSVSREKKESFPLTVTSAQKNPTAFYLCASSFTGMALRNQPQHFGDGTRLSIL.

The chain uses TRBV27 and TRBJ1-2, with 9 bases lining up with TRBD1. The CDR3 runs to 17 residues. Germline V gene lookup returns CDR1 MNHEY and CDR2 SMNVEV (reference sequence). Trimming removed 2 bases from V and 1 base from J; junction bases left unmatched: 8. The CDR3 sequence is CASSLRGTGSYNYGYTF. For the CDR3, the DNA is TGTGCCAGCAGTTTAAGGGGGACAGGGTCGTATAACTATGGCTACACCTTC.

V gene TRBV27 combines with J gene TRBJ1-5; 9 bases align to TRBD1. Trimming at V came to 3 bases and at J to 7 bases, leaving 7 bases not matched to a gene. The CDR3 totals 15 residues. In germline, CDR1 is MNHEY, CDR2 SMNVEV (reference sequence). Here the CDR3 DNA reads TGTGCCAGCAGTTTGGGACAGGGAGAAGGCCAGCCCCAGCATTTT. Amino acid sequence: CASSLGQGEGQPQHF.

As to this clone: The junction does not match germline at one end; this may be a read error. The chain couples TRBV2 to TRBJ1-1; weak D call: TRBD1 (5 bases). The CDR3 totals 16 residues. CDR1 is SNHLY and CDR2 is FYNNEI in the germline V gene. DNA for the CDR3: TGTGCCAGCGGTGAGCGGGGGACGACTCCGAACACTGAAGCTTTCTTT. It encodes CASGERGTTPNTEAFF.

This CDR3 reads CASSPLDPRAGEQFF. As DNA, the CDR3 is TGTGCCAGCTCACCCCTAGACCCGAGGGCGGGTGAGCAGTTCTTC. The J gene is TRBJ2-1, the V gene TRBV18; tentatively, D is TRBD2 (5 bases). Germline V gives CDR1 KGHSH, CDR2 LQKENI. V dropped 3 bases and J dropped 9 bases, with 18 bases sitting between them. The length of the CDR3 is 15 residues.

The CDR3 sequence is CASSQSPGESYGYTF. DNA of the CDR3: TGCGCCAGCAGCCAGAGCCCAGGGGAAAGCTATGGCTACACCTTC. This chain connects TRBV4-1 to TRBJ1-2, with D possibly TRBD1 on 6 matching bases. The length of the CDR3 is 15 residues. Germline CDR1 is MGHRA and CDR2 is YSYEKL. Trimming cost V 3 bases and J 4 bases, with 15 bases left between them.

This clone is labeled medium-sized (0.01 to 0.1%). The V and J genes are TRBV19 and TRBJ1-3, with D perhaps TRBD1 (6 bases). Germline assignment: CDR1 LNHDA and CDR2 SQIVND (reference sequence). CDR3 length: 18 amino acids. Trimming took 0 bases from V and 0 from J, leaving 15 bases between them. The CDR3 nucleotides are TGTGCCAGTAGTATAGATGCCCCGGACAGCTACTCTGGAAACACCATATATTTT. It yields the protein CASSIDAPDSYSGNTIYF.

This clone has just a few counts. The rearrangement uses TRBV5-1 and TRBJ2-5; 9 bases agree with TRBD2. The germline CDR1 and CDR2 sequences are SGHRS and YFSETQ. V dropped 5 bases and J dropped 11; count of bases not matched to a gene: 13. This CDR3 is built from 14 residues. CDR3 coding DNA: TGCGCCAGCAGACTCGTAGCGGGAGAAGTCTCACAGTACTTC. Amino acids: CASRLVAGEVSQYF.

The gene calls are TRBV6-6 and TRBJ2-1; 9 nucleotides line up with TRBD2. Germline assignment: CDR1 MNHNY and CDR2 SVGAGI (reference sequence). This CDR3 is built from 15 residues. J gave up 7 bases and V 5 bases, and 9 bases lay outside the gene matches. CDR3 sequence: CASSAGTSSINEQFF. Written as DNA, the CDR3 is TGTGCCAGCAGTGCCGGGACTAGCAGCATAAATGAGCAGTTCTTC.

The rearrangement joins TRBV23-1 to TRBJ2-7; 9 positions agree with TRBD1. TRBV23-1 is designated an ORF whose function remains uncertain. The CDR3 consists of 15 residues. The V and J ends lost 7 bases and 1 base, in that order; junction bases with no gene match: 8. CDR3 residues: CASISPGTGSYEQYF. The CDR3 region has the DNA TGCGCCAGCATCTCTCCCGGGACAGGGTCCTACGAGCAGTACTTC.

J is TRBJ1-5 and V is TRBV28; 9 positions agree with TRBD1. With V trimmed by 6 bases and J by 3 bases, 6 bases remained unmatched. The germline V gene has CDR1 MDHEN and CDR2 SYDVKM. The CDR3 is 15 amino acids. The CDR3 loop is CASSRGQGINQPQHF. The CDR3 nucleotides read TGTGCCAGCAGCCGTGGACAGGGGATCAATCAGCCCCAGCATTTT.